This T cell receptor beta chain came from a study of OX40 agonist ivuxolimab in advanced cancers. Overall study context: Hepatocellular carcinoma, melanoma, renal cell or head and neck cancer affected the dose-escalation patients. Study conclusions and caveats: A proportion of nonresponders additionally exhibited low normalized T-cell clonal expansion.

A remark on this clone: Its antigen is unknown.

People who had autoimmune disease history or systemic immunosuppression were excluded. The assay was immunoSEQ multiplex PCR, and TCRdb's table has in-frame clones only and misses some. The table lists 65,000 or so clones, 70% to 90% of them singletons, with more than 5% in the top ten. Trimming took 5 bases from V and 2 from J; bases not matched to a gene: 11. The CDR3 loop spans 18 amino acids. CDR1 is LNHDA and CDR2 is SQIVND in the germline V gene (reference sequence). This rearrangement joins TRBV19 to TRBJ1-5, with 11 bases fitting TRBD1. The TCR comes from an adult with an advanced solid tumor such as melanoma, head and neck, liver or kidney cancer. The sample was CD4+ or CD8+ T cells sorted from blood, taken in a trial of the OX40 agonist ivuxolimab. CDR3 sequence (DNA): TGTGCCAGTAGTTCAGTCCCGGGACAGGGGGATCGCAATCAGCCCCAGCATTTT. Protein: CASSSVPGQGDRNQPQHF.